This passage covers 7 T cell receptor beta chains from one sample sequenced in a study of T cell repertoires in cytomegalovirus infection. One entry per CDR3 protein results from TCRdb running MiXCR on the reads. The sample lists 680,000 or so distinct CDR3 sequences, approximately 34% occurring once. Sequences were obtained from PBMCs. The receptors derive from a human donor in good health (CMV status not recorded). Some clones in this sample may be carry-over from other donors' samples.

In the case of this clonotype: The CDR3 end shows no conserved phenylalanine or tryptophan, and so a read error is likely. The chain has TRBV28 and TRBJ1-6, with TRBD1 identical over 8 bases. CDR3 length equals 13 residues. Germline V gene lookup returns CDR1 MDHEN and CDR2 SYDVKM. Trimming cost V 10 bases and J 9 bases; bases outside gene matches: 8. The DNA for the CDR3 is TGTGCCACCAACAGGGGGTCGATTTCACCCCTCCACCTT. Amino acids: CATNRGSISPLHL.

This clonotype was seen at least ten times. V usage is TRBV7-8 and J usage is TRBJ2-1, with unresolved D. V was cut by 5 bases and J by 1 base, with 9 bases left in between. Germline CDR1 reads SGHVS; CDR2 reads FQNEAQ. There are 14 residues in the CDR3. The chain's CDR3 is CASSPPGSYNEQFF. The CDR3 DNA sequence: TGTGCCAGCAGCCCCCCAGGTTCCTACAATGAGCAGTTCTTC.

This clonotype has only a few counts. For the CDR3, the DNA is TGTGCCAGCAGCGGACAGTCGAACACTGAAGCTTTCTTT. This translates into CASSGQSNTEAFF. This chain uses TRBV7-2 with TRBJ1-1; tentatively, D is TRBD1 (6 bases). V lost 5 bases and J lost 1, with 8 bases in between. The CDR3 is 13 amino acids. Germline assignment: CDR1 SGHTA and CDR2 FQGNSA. Combining the CDR3 with reference TRBV7-2 and TRBJ1-1 gives the whole variable domain GAGVSQSPSNKVTEKGKDVELRCDPISGHTALYWYRQSLGQGLEFLIYFQGNSAPDKSGLPSDRFSAERTGGSVSTLTIQRTQQEDSAVYLCASSGQSNTEAFFGQGTRLTVV.

This clonotype was counted a single time. As DNA, the CDR3 is TGTGCCAGCAGTCCACTCGACAGGGGTGAAGAGACCCAGTACTTC. As protein: CASSPLDRGEETQYF. The chain recombines TRBV27 with TRBJ2-5, with 8 bases aligning to TRBD1. V lost 5 bases to trimming and J lost 3 bases; unmatched junction nucleotides: 8. CDR1 is MNHEY and CDR2 is SMNVEV in the germline V gene (reference sequence). CDR3 length: 15 amino acids.

The chain combines TRBV24-1 with TRBJ1-5; 10 nucleotides line up with TRBD1. CDR3 length: 17 amino acids. V gave up 4 bases and J gave up 4 bases; unmatched junction bases: 9. CDR1 and CDR2 from the germline V gene are KGHDR and SFDVKD. In nucleotides, the CDR3 is TGTGCCACCAGTGACCCCCGGACAGGGGGAAATAATCAGCCCCAGCATTTT. Encoded protein: CATSDPRTGGNNQPQHF.

The chain has TRBV12-3 or TRBV12-4 and TRBJ1-1; the D gene is possibly TRBD1 (5 bases). The V end was cut by 5 bases, the J end by 3 bases, with 22 bases between. The CDR3 is 17 amino acids. Here the CDR3 reads CASSLWSWGPTDTEAFF. The DNA for the CDR3 is TGTGCCAGCAGTCTCTGGTCGTGGGGCCCGACGGACACTGAAGCTTTCTTT.

Of note for this clonotype: This CDR3 is missing its conserved last phenylalanine or tryptophan, likely due to a read error. The chain employs TRBV4-2 and TRBJ2-1, with a tentative D call TRBD2 (5 bases). The CDR3 runs 15 residues. CDR1 and CDR2 (germline): LGHNA, YNFKEQ. With 3 bases removed from V and 2 bases from J, the gap between germline ends came to 11 bases. The CDR3 DNA sequence: TGTGCCAGCAGCCACACGAGCGGTGCCTACAATGAGCAGTTCTTA. Amino acid sequence: CASSHTSGAYNEQFL.